This passage covers 18 T cell receptor beta chains from one sample sequenced in a study of T cell responses to AZD1222 COVID-19 vaccine. Only in-frame clones appear in the TCRdb table, and some are missing; sequencing was by immunoSEQ multiplex PCR. The data show more than 95,000 clones, 89% seen once. The sequenced sample was peripheral blood, obtained on day 0 of AZD1222 vaccination. The receptors stem from an adult in good health.

The chain couples TRBV18 to TRBJ2-3, with 8 nucleotides matching TRBD2. The CDR3 is 15 residues long. J gave up 5 bases and V 6 bases, and 10 bases lay outside the gene matches. CDR1 KGHSH and CDR2 LQKENI come from the germline V gene. CDR3 region: CASSPAGGKGDTQYF. CDR3 DNA sequence: TGTGCCAGCTCCCCGGCGGGGGGAAAGGGAGATACGCAGTATTTT.

This chain connects TRBV6-2 or TRBV6-3 to TRBJ2-5; TRBD1 is a possible D gene (6 bases). CDR1 is MNHEY and CDR2 is SVGEGT in the germline V gene. The CDR3 is 15 residues long. Trimming took off 2 bases at V and 2 bases at J, with 12 bases between the two ends. DNA for the CDR3: TGTGCCAGCAGTTACCGTTGGACAGATCAAGAGACCCAGTACTTC. It yields the protein CASSYRWTDQETQYF.

This rearrangement joins TRBV3-1 (or the pseudogene TRBV3-2) to TRBJ2-7; D is ambiguous. CDR1 and CDR2 (germline): LGHDT, YNNKEL (reference sequence). V was trimmed by 0 bases and J by 0 bases, leaving 6 bases between them. This CDR3 region has 14 residues. CDR3 residues: CASSQDTSSYEQYF. The CDR3, as DNA: TGTGCCAGCAGCCAAGATACATCCTCCTACGAGCAGTACTTC.

The chain combines TRBV29-1 with TRBJ1-2; 7 positions match TRBD1. The CDR3 contains 14 residues. J gave up 4 bases and V 1 base, and 6 bases lay outside the gene matches. Germline V lookup: CDR1 SQVTM, CDR2 ANQGSEA. The CDR3 nucleotides read TGCAGCGTTGAAGGAGGGGGCCTGGGCTATGGCTACACCTTC. Its protein product is CSVEGGGLGYGYTF. Full variable domain (rest looked up from reference TRBV29-1 and TRBJ1-2): SAVISQKPSRDICQRGTSLTIQCQVDSQVTMMFWYRQQPGQSLTLIATANQGSEATYESGFVIDKFPISRPNLTFSTLTVSNMSPEDSSIYLCSVEGGGLGYGYTFGSGTRLTVV.

The chain combines TRBV9 with TRBJ2-1, with D perhaps TRBD1 (5 bases). The germline V gene encodes CDR1 SGDLS and CDR2 YYNGEE. Trimming removed 4 bases from V and 10 bases from J, with 9 bases in between. This CDR3 spans 11 amino acids. The CDR3 bases are TGTGCCAGCAGCCTAGACAGAGAGCAGTTCTTC. Amino acid sequence: CASSLDREQFF. The full variable domain, completed using reference TRBV9 and TRBJ2-1, is DSGVTQTPKHLITATGQRVTLRCSPRSGDLSVYWYQQSLDQGLQFLIQYYNGEERAKGNILERFSAQQFPDLHSELNLSSLELGDSALYFCASSLDREQFFGPGTRLTVL.

The chain employs TRBV29-1 and TRBJ1-1, with D possibly TRBD1 on 5 matching bases. V shed 3 bases and J shed 10 bases, with 21 bases lying between them. The CDR3 is 14 residues long. The V gene's germline CDR1 is SQVTM and CDR2 ANQGSEA. The CDR3 DNA reads as TGCAGCGTTGAGGGGGTTAGTAGGGGCCCGGGAGCTTTCTTT. As protein: CSVEGVSRGPGAFF.

The J gene is TRBJ1-2, the V gene TRBV9; 7 bases line up with TRBD1. This CDR3 comprises 12 residues. V shed 3 bases and J 8 bases; nucleotides not matched to a gene: 4. Per germline, CDR1 SGDLS and CDR2 YYNGEE. The CDR3 DNA reads TGTGCCAGCAGCGATGGGACAGTAGGCTACACCTTC. This codes for CASSDGTVGYTF.

The rearrangement joins TRBV30 to TRBJ1-6, with 7 bases fitting TRBD1. Germline trimming cut 3 bases from V and 6 bases from J; bases unmatched to any gene: 8. The CDR3 has 15 amino acids. CDR1 GTSNPN and CDR2 SVGIG come from the germline V gene (reference sequence). This chain's CDR3 is CAWSAGGHFNSPLHF. DNA for the CDR3: TGTGCCTGGAGCGCAGGGGGACATTTTAATTCACCCCTCCACTTT.

The gene calls are TRBV20-1 and TRBJ1-5, with 10 bases aligning to TRBD1. J lost 2 bases, V lost 3 bases, and 16 bases had no gene match. The germline V gene has CDR1 DFQATT and CDR2 SNEGSKA (reference sequence). The CDR3 length is 19 residues. CDR3 sequence (DNA): TGCAGTGCTAGTGAACACCGGGACAGGGGACTGGTTGGCAATCAGCCCCAGCATTTT. It translates to CSASEHRDRGLVGNQPQHF.

In its sample, this clone was seen many times. The chain combines TRBV13 with TRBJ2-7, with D uncertain. The CDR3 is made up of 12 amino acids. The germline V and J ends were trimmed by 1 base and 5 bases, with 6 bases remaining between them. Germline V lookup: CDR1 PRHDT, CDR2 FYEKMQ (reference sequence). In nucleotides, the CDR3 is TGTGCCAGCAGCTTAGAGGCGAACGAGCAGTACTTC. It translates to CASSLEANEQYF.

The genes are TRBV19 and TRBJ2-7; D is perhaps TRBD2 (6 bases). Trimming left V 5 bases short and J 1 base short, with 15 bases between. Germline assignment: CDR1 LNHDA and CDR2 SQIVND (reference sequence). The CDR3 spans 15 residues. The CDR3 sequence: CASSPSWGTSYEQYF. CDR3 DNA: TGTGCCAGTAGTCCTTCATGGGGGACTTCCTACGAGCAGTACTTC.

This chain links TRBV5-3 with TRBJ1-3; a weak D match, TRBD1 (6 bases). TRBV5-3 is assigned to the ORF class and has an uncertain function. The V end was cut by 4 bases, the J end by 0 bases, with 14 bases between. The CDR3 is made up of 16 amino acids. The CDR3 nucleotides read TGTGCCAGAAGCCCGAATACAGGGAGCTCTGGAAACACCATATATTTT. Translated: CARSPNTGSSGNTIYF.

The chain links TRBV24-1 to TRBJ2-1, with 8 bases fitting TRBD1. Trimming removed 2 bases from V and 9 bases from J; junction bases left unmatched: 5. There are 14 residues in the CDR3. Germline V CDR1 and CDR2: KGHDR, SFDVKD. This chain's CDR3 is CATSDSDRASEQFF. The CDR3 region has the DNA TGTGCCACCAGTGATTCGGACAGGGCCAGTGAGCAGTTCTTC.

The chain combines TRBV15 with TRBJ1-2; D is ambiguous. Per the germline V gene, CDR1 is LNHNV and CDR2 is YYDKDF (reference sequence). This CDR3 is built from 14 residues. Trimming left V 0 bases short and J 4 bases short, with 9 bases between. The CDR3 loop is CATSRDRDFYGYTF. CDR3 DNA: TGTGCCACCAGCAGAGATCGGGATTTCTATGGCTACACCTTC.

The chain links TRBV3-1 (or the pseudogene TRBV3-2) to TRBJ2-7; D is possibly TRBD1 (6 bases). The V gene's germline CDR1 is LGHDT and CDR2 YNNKEL (reference sequence). V gave up 4 bases and J gave up 3 bases, with 13 bases separating them. The CDR3 extends over 14 amino acids. CDR3 nucleotides: TGTGCCAGCAGCCCAGGGGTCTACAACTACGAGCAGTACTTC. Encoded protein: CASSPGVYNYEQYF.

This clone was observed at least ten times. The rearrangement uses TRBV11-2 and TRBJ2-7; D unclear. CDR1 is SGHAT and CDR2 is FQNNGV in the germline V gene. This CDR3 comprises 12 residues. V lost 5 bases and J 2 bases, leaving 7 bases between the germline ends. In DNA form, the CDR3 reads TGTGCCAGCAGCCCGGGCACCTACGAGCAGTACTTC. Its protein product is CASSPGTYEQYF.

On this clone: This CDR3 is also generated by other DNA sequences in the sample. This chain connects TRBV6-5 to TRBJ2-3; D possibly corresponds to TRBD2 (5 bases). The germline V gene has CDR1 MNHEY and CDR2 SVGAGI. This CDR3 has 12 amino acids. V lost 6 bases to trimming and J lost 3 bases, with 7 bases between them. CDR3 in amino acids: CASSPGTDTQYF. For the CDR3, the DNA is TGTGCCAGCAGCCCGGGGACAGATACGCAGTATTTT.

The chain joins TRBV10-3 to TRBJ2-5, with 8 bases that match TRBD1. The CDR3 is made up of 13 amino acids. The germline V gene has CDR1 ENHRY and CDR2 SYGVKD. After removal of 6 bases from V and 3 bases from J, the junction contained 3 bases not matched to a gene. The CDR3 protein is CAIRQTGEETQYF. CDR3 sequence (DNA): TGTGCCATCAGACAGACAGGGGAAGAGACCCAGTACTTC.